This T cell receptor (beta chain) was identified in a study of T cells after yellow fever vaccination. TCRdb reanalysed the 5' RACE reads using MiXCR and keeps one entry per CDR3 protein. The data contain some 220,000 distinct CDR3 sequences, 3% to 4% of them singletons. Trimming left V 0 bases short and J 0 bases short, with 15 bases between. CDR1 is MNHEY and CDR2 is SMNVEV in the germline V gene (reference sequence). The CDR3 runs to 18 residues. The source of this sequence is a man aged 18 to 29 who received the YFV17D yellow fever vaccine. The sequencing here drew on CD4+ T cells sorted from PBMCs, taken 10 days after the yellow fever booster vaccination. This chain uses TRBV27 with TRBJ1-5; D not certain. CDR3 in amino acids: CASSLSGLQLYSNQPQHF. Written as DNA, the CDR3 is TGTGCCAGCAGTTTATCTGGTCTCCAACTATATAGCAATCAGCCCCAGCATTTT.